This T cell receptor beta chain emerged from a study of identical twins. This CDR3 is built from 14 residues. Germline loops: CDR1 MGHRA, CDR2 YSYEKL. V shed 3 bases and J shed 9 bases, with 15 bases lying between them. This clonotype was observed many times. Its specificity is not known. Whole-study findings and limits: With beta out-of-frame sequences, excess sharing by twins was weaker.

TCRdb reanalysed the 5' RACE reads using MiXCR and keeps one entry per CDR3 protein. The sample includes around 370,000 distinct CDR3 sequences, roughly 9% seen only once; the top ten take about 8.1%. What was sequenced was naive T cells sorted from blood. The J gene is TRBJ2-1, the V gene TRBV4-1, with D tentatively TRBD1 or TRBD2 (7 bases each). The TCR originated in a woman aged 50 to 60 in good health. Here the CDR3 reads CASSHPGGDGEQFF. The CDR3 nucleotides are TGCGCCAGCAGCCACCCAGGGGGGGACGGTGAGCAGTTCTTC.